This T cell receptor (beta chain) was captured in a study of quantifying T cell responses using KT2 cells. As for the study in general: Reverse transcription used primers in the TCR alpha and beta constant regions.

Study outcomes and limitations: At about one KT2 cell per 100,000 PBMC, KT2 sequences were still detected. The number of KT2 alpha and beta sequences was a linear function of input KT2 cells.

A single-stranded UMI oligo with SP2 sequence was ligated to cDNA 3' ends. First-round PCR used around 4 cycles and beta primers RC1.1 and RC1.2 covering TRBC1 and TRBC2. TCRdb processed the UMI-ligation and nested PCR reads anew with MiXCR; each CDR3 protein has one entry. This sample has some 43,000 distinct CDR3 sequences, with 17% found just once. Known numbers of the T cell clone KT2 were added to PBMC. A range of KT2-to-PBMC ratios was made using fixed PBMC numbers. This clonotype was counted between two and nine times. Its antigen is not identified. The CDR3 covers 15 residues. Deletions cut 3 bases from V and 0 bases from J, with 10 bases between. The germline gives CDR1 SGDLS, CDR2 YYNGEE.

This clonotype originated in a human donor. The source material was PBMCs spiked with cells of the T cell clone KT2. The rearrangement links TRBV9 to TRBJ2-1; D call uncertain. CDR3 nucleotides: TGTGCCAGCAGCGGGGCTAGAAGCTCCTACAATGAGCAGTTCTTC. This gives the protein CASSGARSSYNEQFF.